What follows describes a single T cell receptor (beta chain). The CDR3 is 12 residues long. Per the germline V gene, CDR1 is SNHLY and CDR2 is FYNNEI. Trimming shortened V by 5 bases and J by 5 bases, and 10 bases separated the two germline ends. This sample stems from a study of cytomegalovirus exposure and HLA in healthy donors. Repertoires were generated with immunoSEQ multiplex PCR, while TCRdb's copy carries only in-frame clones and drops some. The table lists around 70,000 clones, around 95% of them singletons. This chain links TRBV2 with TRBJ2-7, with a weak D call TRBD1 (6 bases). This receptor was taken from a man aged 18 to 29 in good health and CMV-seronegative. The sequencing sample was made of PBMCs. The CDR3 DNA follows: TGTGCCAGCAGTCAGGGGCTCGACGAGCAGTACTTC. Translated: CASSQGLDEQYF.